This TCR beta chain was sequenced in a study of blood T cell repertoires in COVID-19. Study-wide context: COVID-19 samples collected from the United States, Italy and Spain covered acute and convalescent phases.

CDR3 length equals 15 residues. Clones were read by immunoSEQ multiplex PCR, and TCRdb kept only the in-frame ones, dropping some. The table shows around 83,000 clones, with 85% to 90% occurring only once. This TCR came from a man aged 65 to 79 with active or convalescent COVID-19. The chain links TRBV21-1 to TRBJ2-7; the table's D call TRBD2 went unverified against the DNA. TRBV21-1 is assigned pseudogene status. Sequencing input: peripheral blood. In DNA, the CDR3 is TGTGCCAGCAGCAAGATCGCTAGTTGTATTTACGAGCAGTACTTC. Translated, it gives CASSKIASCIYEQYF.